What follows is one T cell receptor (beta chain) and its context. MiXCR, applied by TCRdb to the 5' RACE reads, yields one record per CDR3 protein. The sample yields 550,000 to 700,000 distinct CDR3 sequences, about 18% seen once. The CDR3 has 12 amino acids. V lost 6 bases to trimming and J lost 2 bases; unmatched junction nucleotides: 1. Germline CDR1 is LNHDA and CDR2 is SQIVND (reference sequence). These data belong to a study of T-cell memory formation after mild COVID-19. Turning to the study itself: Largely donor-specific sequence clusters came from two donors.

The specimen sequenced was PBMCs or a T cell subset sorted from them (not recorded which). The sequence came from an adult woman who had mild COVID-19 (a few samples of this study predate the infection). Cell type and time point are not known. V usage is TRBV19 and J usage is TRBJ2-7; 7 nucleotides match TRBD1. CDR3 sequence (DNA): TGTGCCAGTAGCGGACAGGCCTACGAGCAGTACTTC. This codes for CASSGQAYEQYF.